This T cell receptor beta chain was identified during a study of blood T cells in healthy people across ages. Turning to the study itself: The template switching approach captured approximately one barcoded beta molecule for every two T cells. Study-wide points: Long-lived and aged donors differed, with more naive CD4+ cells and higher diversity in the long-lived.

Extraction yielded at least 6 micrograms of total RNA per sample. V gave up 4 bases and J gave up 3 bases; unmatched junction bases: 10. The CDR3 length is 17 residues. From germline, CDR1 is SGHRS and CDR2 YFSETQ. Primers used in a second PCR of about 7 to 12 cycles were a sample-barcoded 5' primer and a J-beta primer mix. All cDNA molecules were each tagged by a template-switch adaptor with 12 random nucleotides. TCRdb reprocessed the 5' RACE reads via MiXCR and lists one record per CDR3 protein. The table lists 600,000 or so distinct CDR3 sequences, approximately 30% of them singletons. This clonotype has at least ten counts. Its specificity is unknown.

The sequenced material came from blood. This chain connects TRBV5-1 to TRBJ2-3, with TRBD2 matching 11 bases. The sequence came from a woman of 80 years or more in good health. This CDR3 reads CASSRDVAGGPTDTQYF. CDR3 sequence (DNA): TGCGCCAGCAGCCGAGACGTAGCGGGGGGGCCAACAGATACGCAGTATTTT.